A selection of T cell receptor beta chains follows, all from one sample in a study of blood T cells in healthy people across ages. TCRdb itself ran the 5' RACE reads through MiXCR, one entry per CDR3 protein. The sample has around 1,900,000 distinct CDR3 sequences, about 39% seen once. Source material: blood. Every receptor here comes from a human donor in good health. CDR3s include the opening cysteine and the closing phenylalanine or tryptophan. A D gene is named only where the DNA matches it firmly. A row's size may be missing; if present it is once, few, many or a size class.

size: .; J: TRBJ2-3; D: TRBD2; V: TRBV5-4; CDR3: CASSFGGVSGTTDTQYF; DNA: TGTGCCAGCAGCTTTGGGGGTGTAAGCGGGACCACAGATACGCAGTATTTT
size: .; J: TRBJ1-2; D: TRBD1; V: TRBV29-1; CDR3: CSVTMTGNGYTF; DNA: TGCAGCGTTACGATGACAGGGAATGGCTACACCTTC
size: few; J: TRBJ1-2; D: .; V: TRBV4-2; CDR3: CASSQDLALRGYTF; DNA: TGTGCCAGCAGCCAAGATCTGGCATTGAGAGGCTACACCTTC
size: .; J: TRBJ2-5; D: .; V: TRBV4-2; CDR3: CASSQVLPEETQYF; DNA: TGTGCCAGCAGCCAAGTCCTTCCGGAAGAGACCCAGTACTTC
size: .; J: TRBJ1-2; D: .; V: TRBV7-8; CDR3: CASSSPPTNYGYTF; DNA: TGTGCCAGCAGCTCTCCGCCGACCAACTATGGCTACACCTTC
size: .; J: TRBJ2-1; D: .; V: TRBV18; CDR3: CASSPRPSAESYNEQFF; DNA: TGTGCCAGCTCACCACGGCCCTCAGCGGAGTCCTACAATGAGCAGTTCTTC
size: few; J: TRBJ1-1; D: TRBD1; V: TRBV6-5; CDR3: CASNSDRENTEAFF; DNA: TGTGCCAGCAACTCGGACAGGGAGAACACTGAAGCTTTCTTT
size: .; J: TRBJ1-2; D: .; V: TRBV2; CDR3: CASSENRNYGYTF; DNA: TGTGCCAGCAGTGAAAACAGAAACTATGGCTACACCTTC
size: .; J: TRBJ1-5; D: TRBD1; V: TRBV6-5; CDR3: CASSYHGTGDQPQHF; DNA: TGTGCCAGCAGTTACCACGGGACAGGGGATCAGCCCCAGCATTTT
size: .; J: TRBJ2-1; D: .; V: TRBV20-1; CDR3: CSAPRGGNLVGTVDSNEQFF; DNA: TGCAGTGCGCCGAGAGGGGGGAATTTGGTAGGGACCGTGGATTCCAATGAGCAGTTCTTC